This TCR beta chain emerged from a study of CD8+ T cells in alopecia areata. Treatment in this sample: oral pan-JAK inhibitor, 5-10 mg twice daily. Germline V gives CDR1 SEHNR, CDR2 FQNEAQ (reference sequence). The CDR3 loop spans 12 amino acids. The V end lost 5 bases, the J end lost 2 bases, and 7 bases lay between the germline ends. In this sample, this clone turned up a few times. Sequencing relied on a cDNA template that was reverse transcribed from extracted RNA. Profiled with immunoSEQ multiplex PCR; TCRdb holds only in-frame clones, not every one. This sample yields some 180,000 clones, of which around 49% are seen a single time; about a tenth belongs to the top ten.

The sample here was CD8+ T cells sorted from blood, taken at week 52, from a patient treated with tofacitinib. The receptor was isolated from a human donor with alopecia areata. V usage is TRBV7-9 and J usage is TRBJ2-7, with unresolved D. The CDR3 here is CASSGNTYEQYF. The CDR3 DNA follows: TGTGCCAGCAGCGGGAACACCTACGAGCAGTACTTC.